This TCR beta chain appears in the sequencing data of a study of T-cell memory formation after mild COVID-19. TCRdb itself ran the 5' RACE reads through MiXCR, one entry per CDR3 protein. Of hundreds of thousands of distinct CDR3 sequences in the sample, approximately 15% are singletons; the top ten hold 2% to 2.5%. The sequenced sample consisted of PBMCs or a T cell subset sorted from them (not recorded which). The origin of this receptor is an adult woman who had mild COVID-19 (a few samples of this study predate the infection). Cell type and time point are not known.

CDR3 coding DNA: TGTGCCAGCAGTGAGGCGACAGCCTACGAGCAGTACTTC. As protein: CASSEATAYEQYF. The chain is built from TRBV25-1 and TRBJ2-7; tentatively, D is TRBD1 (5 bases). The V gene lost 3 bases and the J gene lost 2 bases, with 8 bases spanning the gap. The germline V gene encodes CDR1 MGHDK and CDR2 SYGVNS. The CDR3 sequence is 13 residues long.